The 3 T cell receptor beta chains listed next were all sequenced from one sample in a study of blood T cell repertoires in COVID-19. Sequencing used immunoSEQ multiplex PCR; TCRdb keeps in-frame clones, though not all of them. The data contain about 180,000 clones, about 80% of them seen just once; the ten biggest clones take up under 8.5%. The sample taken for sequencing was peripheral blood. The receptors originated from a human donor in a cohort sampled during active COVID-19.

V is TRBV19 and J is TRBJ2-1; a possible D gene is TRBD1 (5 bases). Germline assignment: CDR1 LNHDA and CDR2 SQIVND (reference sequence). The CDR3 is 13 amino acids. V gave up 4 bases and J gave up 4 bases, with 8 bases separating them. The CDR3 bases are TGTGCCAGTAGTACTGACAGTTACAATGAGCAGTTCTTC. This gives the protein CASSTDSYNEQFF. The complete variable domain, with remaining parts taken from reference TRBV19 and TRBJ2-1, reads DGGITQSPKYLFRKEGQNVTLSCEQNLNHDAMYWYRQDPGQGLRLIYYSQIVNDFQKGDIAEGYSVSREKKESFPLTVTSAQKNPTAFYLCASSTDSYNEQFFGPGTRLTVL.

The chain carries TRBV6-9 and TRBJ2-7; 8 bases agree with TRBD2. V lost 5 bases and J lost 0; bases outside the gene matches: 6. The CDR3 covers 15 residues. The V gene's germline CDR1 is MNHGY and CDR2 SVAAGI. The CDR3 region is CASSTRGGLSYEQYF. CDR3 bases: TGTGCCAGCAGTACCCGGGGGGGGCTCTCCTACGAGCAGTACTTC.

This rearrangement joins TRBV11-2 to TRBJ1-1; 7 bases are a match to TRBD1. The CDR3 is 15 amino acids. Unmatched junction bases numbered 6, after V lost 5 bases and J lost 0 bases. The germline V gene has CDR1 SGHAT and CDR2 FQNNGV. CDR3 amino acids: CASSIRTGVNTEAFF. The CDR3, as DNA: TGTGCCAGCAGCATTCGGACAGGAGTGAACACTGAAGCTTTCTTT.